The 20 T cell receptor beta chains presented below share a single source sample, sequenced in a study of blood T cell repertoires in COVID-19. Sequencing was performed with immunoSEQ multiplex PCR; in TCRdb, only in-frame clones are kept and a portion is missing. The sample has about 150,000 clones, about 90% seen once. The source material was peripheral blood. The receptors come from a man over 45 with acute or convalescent COVID-19.

The chain employs TRBV7-9 and TRBJ2-4; TRBD1 might be the D (6 bases). V lost 5 bases to trimming and J lost 6 bases, with 11 bases between them. The germline gives CDR1 SEHNR, CDR2 FQNEAQ (reference sequence). The CDR3 extends over 13 amino acids. CDR3 bases: TGTGCCAGCAGCCCAGGGGATGGAAACATTCAGTACTTC. Encoded protein: CASSPGDGNIQYF.

The chain recombines TRBV24-1 with TRBJ2-1; tentatively, D is TRBD1 (6 bases). Trimming removed 6 bases at V and 10 bases at J, with 12 bases between. CDR1 is KGHDR, CDR2 SFDVKD, per germline. The CDR3 contains 12 residues. In nucleotides, the CDR3 is TGTGCCACCAGTCCACAGGGTATCGAGCAGTTCTTC. This translates into CATSPQGIEQFF.

V usage is TRBV7-9 and J usage is TRBJ2-3; 8 nucleotides match TRBD1. Germline values: CDR1 SEHNR, CDR2 FQNEAQ (reference sequence). The CDR3 is made up of 16 amino acids. The ends lost 5 bases at V and 8 bases at J; junction bases unmatched: 15. DNA for the CDR3: TGTGCCAGCAGCCCCTTTCTCAGGACAGGGTGGCGTACGCAGTATTTT. It codes for CASSPFLRTGWRTQYF.

This chain uses TRBV12-3 or TRBV12-4 with TRBJ1-2; D gene uncertain. Trimming left V 3 bases short and J 3 bases short, with 5 bases between. CDR3 length equals 12 residues. CDR3 sequence: CASSFSDYGYTF. The CDR3 DNA reads as TGTGCCAGCAGTTTTAGTGACTATGGCTACACCTTC.

The V gene is TRBV5-8, the J gene TRBJ2-2; D unresolved. This CDR3 comprises 13 residues. Germline V gene lookup returns CDR1 SGHTS and CDR2 YDEGEE. The V gene lost 0 bases and the J gene lost 4 bases, with 4 bases spanning the gap. CDR3 nucleotide sequence: TGTGCCAGCAGCTTGGCCCTCACCGGGGAGCTGTTTTTT. It encodes CASSLALTGELFF.

This clone has only one observation. This rearrangement joins TRBV7-3 to TRBJ2-2; TRBD1 aligns across 7 bases. The CDR3 runs to 14 residues. Germline CDR1 SGHTA, CDR2 FQGTGA. V trimming: 1 base; J trimming: 6 bases; junction bases outside the gene matches: 2. The CDR3 nucleotides are TGTGCCAGCAGCTTAATTCAGGGGGCCGGGGAGCTGTTTTTT. Its protein product is CASSLIQGAGELFF.

This clone has only a few counts. The J gene is TRBJ2-3, the V gene TRBV10-1, with D possibly matching TRBD2 (5 bases). CDR1 is WNHNN, CDR2 SYGVQD, per germline (reference sequence). There are 11 residues in the CDR3. Trimming removed 8 bases from V and 5 bases from J, with 8 bases in between. This CDR3 is CASGERDTQYF. The CDR3 DNA is TGCGCCAGCGGGGAGAGAGATACGCAGTATTTT.

The rearrangement joins TRBV6-6 to TRBJ2-1, with D maybe TRBD2 (5 bases). The CDR3 is 13 amino acids. The V gene lost 5 bases and the J gene lost 5 bases, with 10 bases spanning the gap. In germline, CDR1 is MNHNY, CDR2 SVGAGI (reference sequence). DNA for the CDR3: TGTGCCAGCAGTAGCCCGGGGAACAATGAGCAGTTCTTC. It is translated as CASSSPGNNEQFF.

The chain carries TRBV4-2 and TRBJ2-2; 8 positions agree with TRBD2. This CDR3 contains 18 residues. Germline V gene sequence: CDR1 LGHNA, CDR2 YNFKEQ. Trimming cost V 0 bases and J 3 bases; bases outside gene matches: 9. The CDR3 nucleotides read TGTGCCAGCAGCCAAGACGTTAGCGGGAAAAGTTACACCGGGGAGCTGTTTTTT. Encoded protein: CASSQDVSGKSYTGELFF.

The V call is TRBV19, the J call TRBJ2-7, with D unresolved. The CDR3 length is 14 residues. V was shortened by 5 bases and J by 0 bases, with 11 bases between the two germline ends. The V gene's germline CDR1 is LNHDA and CDR2 SQIVND (reference sequence). CDR3 loop: CASSATVGSYEQYF. The CDR3 DNA reads as TGTGCCAGTAGTGCAACGGTTGGCTCCTACGAGCAGTACTTC. The full variable domain, rest sourced from reference TRBV19 and TRBJ2-7, is DGGITQSPKYLFRKEGQNVTLSCEQNLNHDAMYWYRQDPGQGLRLIYYSQIVNDFQKGDIAEGYSVSREKKESFPLTVTSAQKNPTAFYLCASSATVGSYEQYFGPGTRLTVT.

V gene TRBV7-9 combines with J gene TRBJ1-4, with D hard to call. Germline V gives CDR1 SEHNR, CDR2 FQNEAQ (reference sequence). V was shortened by 5 bases and J by 4 bases, with 2 bases between the two germline ends. The CDR3 runs to 11 residues. CDR3 region: CASSLNEKLFF. CDR3 bases: TGTGCCAGCAGCCTTAATGAAAAACTGTTTTTT. Variable domain in full (rest from reference TRBV7-9 and TRBJ1-4): DTGVSQNPRHKITKRGQNVTFRCDPISEHNRLYWYRQTLGQGPEFLTYFQNEAQLEKSRLLSDRFSAERPKGSFSTLEIQRTEQGDSAMYLCASSLNEKLFFGSGTQLSVL.

The chain carries TRBV5-4 and TRBJ2-7; 7 nucleotides agree with TRBD2. V gave up 4 bases and J gave up 4 bases; unmatched junction bases: 11. Germline V CDR1 and CDR2: SGHNT, YYREEE (reference sequence). This CDR3 comprises 15 residues. The CDR3 loop is CASSPEREWGYEQYF. CDR3 DNA: TGTGCCAGCAGCCCGGAGCGGGAATGGGGATACGAGCAGTACTTC.

The chain has TRBV6-6 and TRBJ1-1; D gene unclear. The V gene's germline CDR1 is MNHNY and CDR2 SVGAGI (reference sequence). The length of the CDR3 is 13 residues. V was clipped by 5 bases and J by 3 bases, with 10 bases between them. The chain's CDR3 is CASSDDIYTEAFF. The CDR3 coding sequence is TGTGCCAGCAGTGACGACATTTACACTGAAGCTTTCTTT.

The J gene is TRBJ1-2, the V gene TRBV3-1 (or the pseudogene TRBV3-2); a possible D gene is TRBD1 (5 bases). CDR3 length equals 13 residues. Trimming took 2 bases from V and 3 from J, leaving 7 bases between them. Looked up from germline, CDR1 is LGHDT and CDR2 is YNNKEL (reference sequence). The CDR3 is CASSQTRDYGYTF. In DNA form, the CDR3 reads TGTGCCAGCAGCCAAACCAGGGACTATGGCTACACCTTC.

The CDR3 reads CASSTQGTDTQYF. Written as DNA, the CDR3 is TGTGCCAGCAGCACACAGGGCACAGATACGCAGTATTTT. The rearrangement links TRBV11-2 to TRBJ2-3, with D perhaps TRBD1 (5 bases). Trimming cost V 5 bases and J 1 base, with 7 bases left between them. CDR1 is SGHAT, CDR2 FQNNGV, per germline. The CDR3 has 13 amino acids. The whole variable domain, filled in from reference TRBV11-2 and TRBJ2-3, reads EAGVAQSPRYKIIEKRQSVAFWCNPISGHATLYWYQQILGQGPKLLIQFQNNGVVDDSQLPKDRFSAERLKGVDSTLKIQPAKLEDSAVYLCASSTQGTDTQYFGPGTRLTVL.

This chain links TRBV6-6 with TRBJ1-1; D gene ambiguous. Trimming took off 6 bases at V and 4 bases at J, with 15 bases between the two ends. This CDR3 contains 14 residues. From germline, CDR1 is MNHNY and CDR2 SVGAGI (reference sequence). CDR3 protein: CASSRQVRFTEAFF. CDR3 coding DNA: TGTGCCAGCAGCAGGCAGGTTCGTTTCACTGAAGCTTTCTTT.

This clone was seen only a few times. Within the sample, other DNA sequences also encode this same CDR3. The J gene is TRBJ1-5, the V gene TRBV3-1 (or the pseudogene TRBV3-2); D unclear. The CDR3 consists of 14 residues. Germline-derived CDR1 and CDR2 are LGHDT and YNNKEL (reference sequence). V was trimmed by 0 bases and J by 4 bases, leaving 7 bases between them. The DNA for the CDR3 is TGTGCCAGCAGCCAAGATACAGTTAATCAGCCCCAGCATTTT. It translates to CASSQDTVNQPQHF.

The chain joins TRBV5-5 to TRBJ1-2; the D gene is possibly TRBD1 (5 bases). The germline CDR1 and CDR2 sequences are SGHKS and YYEKEE (reference sequence). CDR3 size: 13 residues. The V and J ends lost 4 bases and 2 bases respectively, with 9 bases between them. For the CDR3, the DNA is TGTGCCAGCAGCGTGGACATAAACTATGGCTACACCTTC. Its translation is CASSVDINYGYTF.

V is TRBV6-2 or TRBV6-3 and J is TRBJ1-1; 11 positions agree with TRBD1. This CDR3 spans 17 amino acids. CDR1 is MNHEY, CDR2 SVGEGT, per germline. V shed 2 bases, J shed 6 bases, and the junction held 11 bases outside the gene matches. CDR3 sequence reads: CASSYLGQGALESEAFF. The CDR3 region has the DNA TGTGCCAGCAGTTACCTTGGACAGGGGGCGCTGGAGTCTGAAGCTTTCTTT.

In this sample, this clone turned up once. The chain combines TRBV6-5 with TRBJ1-1, with unresolved D. Looked up from germline, CDR1 is MNHEY and CDR2 is SVGAGI. Trimming removed 2 bases from V and 0 bases from J, with 4 bases in between. CDR3 length: 13 residues. The CDR3 sequence: CASSYAMNTEAFF. CDR3 sequence (DNA): TGTGCCAGCAGTTACGCTATGAACACTGAAGCTTTCTTT.